Below, 8 T cell receptor beta chains from the same sample are listed, as sequenced in a study of beta chain features in type 1 diabetes. The entirety of the isolated RNA underwent reverse transcription, so expressed TCRB transcripts were sequenced. Measured with immunoSEQ multiplex PCR; TCRdb has only the in-frame clones, and not every one. This table holds a few hundred thousand clones, 25% to 30% found once. Sequenced material: central memory CD4+ T cells from blood. The receptor source for this set is a man aged 30-40 years in good health.

The rearrangement uses TRBV30 and TRBJ2-3; 7 bases are shared with TRBD2. Trimming cost V 3 bases and J 0 bases; bases outside gene matches: 6. Germline loops: CDR1 GTSNPN, CDR2 SVGIG (reference sequence). The CDR3 runs 15 residues. The CDR3 sequence: CAWSHGGSSTDTQYF. The CDR3, as DNA: TGTGCCTGGAGCCACGGGGGGTCTAGCACAGATACGCAGTATTTT.

This clone has more than one count but fewer than ten. This sequence joins TRBV2 and TRBJ1-2; perhaps TRBD1 as D (5 bases). CDR3 length: 15 amino acids. Germline V gene data show CDR1 as SNHLY and CDR2 as FYNNEI. Trimming removed 0 bases at V and 3 bases at J, with 11 bases between. The DNA for the CDR3 is TGTGCCAGCAGTGAAGCGTCACGGGGCGACTATGGCTACACCTTC. This encodes CASSEASRGDYGYTF.

The V and J genes are TRBV30 and TRBJ1-2; 9 positions match TRBD1. CDR3 length: 14 amino acids. Per the germline V gene, CDR1 is GTSNPN and CDR2 is SVGIG (reference sequence). V lost 5 bases and J lost 8; bases outside the gene matches: 12. The CDR3 coding sequence is TGTGCCTGGGGTAAGGGGACAGGGTTGTCCGGCTACACCTTC. This translates into CAWGKGTGLSGYTF.

The rearrangement joins TRBV4-3 to TRBJ2-3; TRBD2 aligns across 9 bases. Germline lookup yields CDR1 LGHNA and CDR2 YSLEER. The CDR3 contains 14 residues. V shed 4 bases, J shed 4 bases, and the junction held 3 bases outside the gene matches. The CDR3 sequence is CASSLGLASDTQYF. The DNA for the CDR3 is TGCGCCAGCAGCCTGGGACTAGCATCAGATACGCAGTATTTT.

This clone occurred a few times. The chain has TRBV5-1 and TRBJ1-1; no reliable D call. V was pared by 4 bases and J by 4 bases, with 17 bases between. Germline CDR1 SGHRS, CDR2 YFSETQ. The CDR3 spans 15 residues. The CDR3 DNA reads TGCGCCAGCAGCGGAGGTAGTGCGGTTGGCACTGAAGCTTTCTTT. Protein sequence: CASSGGSAVGTEAFF.

CDR3 nucleotides: TGCGCCAGCAGCCAAGCCGGGACAGGGGCCTACGAGCAGTACTTC. This translates into CASSQAGTGAYEQYF. V and J are TRBV4-1 and TRBJ2-7, with TRBD1 matching 10 bases. Trimming cost V 1 base and J 2 bases; bases outside gene matches: 2. Germline CDR1 and CDR2: MGHRA and YSYEKL. The CDR3 covers 15 residues.

There are a few counts of this clone. The chain is built from TRBV4-3 and TRBJ1-5, with D hard to call. The germline CDR1 and CDR2 sequences are LGHNA and YSLEER. CDR3 size: 15 residues. V dropped 6 bases and J dropped 0 bases, with 12 bases sitting between them. The chain's CDR3 is CASSQAAFSNQPQHF. The CDR3 DNA reads as TGCGCCAGCAGTCAGGCGGCCTTTAGCAATCAGCCCCAGCATTTT.

The chain couples TRBV6-5 to TRBJ2-1; 9 bases fit TRBD2. After removal of 2 bases from V and 4 bases from J, the junction contained 3 bases not matched to a gene. Germline loops: CDR1 MNHEY, CDR2 SVGAGI. The CDR3 covers 15 residues. Written as DNA, the CDR3 is TGTGCCAGCAGTTACGCGACTAGCGGATACAATGAGCAGTTCTTC. Amino acid sequence: CASSYATSGYNEQFF.